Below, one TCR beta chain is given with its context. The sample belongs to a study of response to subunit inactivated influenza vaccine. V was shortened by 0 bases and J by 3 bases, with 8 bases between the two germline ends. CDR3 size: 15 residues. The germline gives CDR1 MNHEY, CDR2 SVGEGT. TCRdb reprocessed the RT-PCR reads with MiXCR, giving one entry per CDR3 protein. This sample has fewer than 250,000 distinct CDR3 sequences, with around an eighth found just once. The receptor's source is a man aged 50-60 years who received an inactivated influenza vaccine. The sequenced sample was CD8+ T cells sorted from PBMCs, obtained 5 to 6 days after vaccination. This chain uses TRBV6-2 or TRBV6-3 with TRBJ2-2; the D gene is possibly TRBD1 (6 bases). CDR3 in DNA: TGTGCCAGCAGTTACTCCGCAGGGGACACCGGGGAGCTGTTTTTT. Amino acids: CASSYSAGDTGELFF.